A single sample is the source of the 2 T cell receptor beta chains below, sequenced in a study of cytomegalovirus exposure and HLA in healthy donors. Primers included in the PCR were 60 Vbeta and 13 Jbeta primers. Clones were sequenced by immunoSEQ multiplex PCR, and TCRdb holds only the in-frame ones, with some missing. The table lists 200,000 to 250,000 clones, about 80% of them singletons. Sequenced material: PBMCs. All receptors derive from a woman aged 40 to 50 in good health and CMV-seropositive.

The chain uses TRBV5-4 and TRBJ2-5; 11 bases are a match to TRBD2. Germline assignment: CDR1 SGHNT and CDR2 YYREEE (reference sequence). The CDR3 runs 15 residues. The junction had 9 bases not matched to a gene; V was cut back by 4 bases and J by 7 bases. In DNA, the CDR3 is TGTGCCAGCAGCCATACTAGCGGGAGAAGCGGGACCCAGTACTTC. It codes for CASSHTSGRSGTQYF. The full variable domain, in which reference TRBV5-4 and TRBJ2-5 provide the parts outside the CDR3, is ETGVTQSPTHLIKTRGQQVTLRCSSQSGHNTVSWYQQALGQGPQFIFQYYREEENGRGNFPPRFSGLQFPNYSSELNVNALELDDSALYLCASSHTSGRSGTQYFGPGTRLLVL.

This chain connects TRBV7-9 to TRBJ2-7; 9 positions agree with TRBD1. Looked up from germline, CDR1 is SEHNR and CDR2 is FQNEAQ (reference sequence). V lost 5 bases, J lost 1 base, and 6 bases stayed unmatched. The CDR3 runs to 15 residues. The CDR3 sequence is CASSAPGQGSYEQYF. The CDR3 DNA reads TGTGCCAGCAGCGCACCGGGACAGGGTTCCTACGAGCAGTACTTC.